A few counts support the clone carrying this TCR beta chain. The sample is drawn from a study of TIL therapy for anti-PD-1-resistant metastatic lung cancer. This was the immunoSEQ v3 assay. Here immunoSEQ multiplex PCR was the method, and the copy in TCRdb shows in-frame clones only, minus some. The table includes over 25,000 clones, about two thirds detected once. Regarding time point: pre-treatment sample, taken before nivolumab and TIL therapy. The tumor samples were excised metastases, mostly pleural nodules or supraclavicular lymph nodes. This CDR3 region has 13 residues. Germline CDR1 and CDR2: SQVTM and ANQGSEA. With V trimmed by 4 bases and J by 6 bases, 6 bases remained unmatched.

The receptor comes from a person aged 25 to 85 with non-small cell lung cancer. The chain uses TRBV29-1 and TRBJ2-3; 8 positions agree with TRBD1. The material sequenced was tumor tissue, taken at baseline. In DNA, the CDR3 is TGCAGCGTTGTTGCAGGGGGCAGGGATACGCAGTATTTT. This gives the protein CSVVAGGRDTQYF.